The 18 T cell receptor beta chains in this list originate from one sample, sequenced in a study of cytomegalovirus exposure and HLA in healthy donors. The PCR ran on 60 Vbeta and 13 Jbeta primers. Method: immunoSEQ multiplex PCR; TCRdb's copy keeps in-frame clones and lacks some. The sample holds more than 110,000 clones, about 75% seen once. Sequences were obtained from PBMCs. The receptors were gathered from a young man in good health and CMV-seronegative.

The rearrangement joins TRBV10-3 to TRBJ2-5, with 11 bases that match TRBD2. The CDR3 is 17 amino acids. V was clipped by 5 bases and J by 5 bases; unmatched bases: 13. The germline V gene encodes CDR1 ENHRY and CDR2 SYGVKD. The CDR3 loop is CAISPPHSGRAAETQYF. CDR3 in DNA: TGTGCCATCAGTCCCCCTCATAGCGGGAGGGCCGCGGAGACCCAGTACTTC.

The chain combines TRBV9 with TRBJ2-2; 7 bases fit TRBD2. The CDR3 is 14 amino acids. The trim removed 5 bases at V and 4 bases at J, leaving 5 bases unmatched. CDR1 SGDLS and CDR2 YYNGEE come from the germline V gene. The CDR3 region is CASSLPGGTGELFF. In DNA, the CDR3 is TGTGCCAGCAGTTTACCGGGGGGCACCGGGGAGCTGTTTTTT.

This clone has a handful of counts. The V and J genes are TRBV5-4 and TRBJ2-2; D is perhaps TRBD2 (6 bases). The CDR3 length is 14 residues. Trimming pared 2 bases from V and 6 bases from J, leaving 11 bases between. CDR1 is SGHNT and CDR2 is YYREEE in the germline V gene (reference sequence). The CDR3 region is CASSLPRESGELFF. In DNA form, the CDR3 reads TGTGCCAGCAGCTTACCTCGGGAGTCCGGGGAGCTGTTTTTT.

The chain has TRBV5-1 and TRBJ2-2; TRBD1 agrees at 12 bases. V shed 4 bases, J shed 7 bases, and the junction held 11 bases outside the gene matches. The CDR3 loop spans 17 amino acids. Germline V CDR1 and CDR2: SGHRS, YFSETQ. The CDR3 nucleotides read TGCGCCAGCAGCCGGGTCCCGGGACAGGGGGCCATCGGGGAGCTGTTTTTT. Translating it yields CASSRVPGQGAIGELFF.

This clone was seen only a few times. In nucleotides, the CDR3 is TGTGCCTGGAGAAAGACAGGGAACACCGGGGAGCTGTTTTTT. It translates to CAWRKTGNTGELFF. This chain joins TRBV30 and TRBJ2-2; TRBD1 is a possible D gene (6 bases). The CDR3 has 14 amino acids. CDR1 GTSNPN and CDR2 SVGIG come from the germline V gene (reference sequence). Deletions cut 3 bases from V and 1 base from J, with 9 bases between.

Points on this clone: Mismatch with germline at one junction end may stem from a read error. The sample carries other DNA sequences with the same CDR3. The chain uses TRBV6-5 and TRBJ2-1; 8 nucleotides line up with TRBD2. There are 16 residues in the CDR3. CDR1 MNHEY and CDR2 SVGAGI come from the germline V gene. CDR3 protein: CASSYSIPAGAFEQFF. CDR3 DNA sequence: TGTGCCAGCAGCTACTCGATCCCAGCGGGAGCATTTGAGCAGTTCTTC.

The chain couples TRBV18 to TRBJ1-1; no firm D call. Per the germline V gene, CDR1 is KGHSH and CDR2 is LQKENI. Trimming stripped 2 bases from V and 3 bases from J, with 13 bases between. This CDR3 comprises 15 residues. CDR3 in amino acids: CASSPTRHRDTEAFF. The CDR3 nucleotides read TGTGCCAGCTCACCAACTCGACACAGAGACACTGAAGCTTTCTTT.

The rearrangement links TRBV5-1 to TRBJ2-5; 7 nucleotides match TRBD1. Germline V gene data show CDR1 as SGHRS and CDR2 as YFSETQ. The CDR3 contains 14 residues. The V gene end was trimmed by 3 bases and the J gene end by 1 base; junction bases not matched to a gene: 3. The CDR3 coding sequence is TGCGCCAGCAGCTGGGGACAGATCCAAGAGACCCAGTACTTC. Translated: CASSWGQIQETQYF.

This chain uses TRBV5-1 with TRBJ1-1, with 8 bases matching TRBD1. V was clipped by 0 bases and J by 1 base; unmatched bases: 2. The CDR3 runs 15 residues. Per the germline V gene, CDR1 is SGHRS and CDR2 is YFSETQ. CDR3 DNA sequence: TGCGCCAGCAGCTTGGCCGGGACAGGGAACACTGAAGCTTTCTTT. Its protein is CASSLAGTGNTEAFF.

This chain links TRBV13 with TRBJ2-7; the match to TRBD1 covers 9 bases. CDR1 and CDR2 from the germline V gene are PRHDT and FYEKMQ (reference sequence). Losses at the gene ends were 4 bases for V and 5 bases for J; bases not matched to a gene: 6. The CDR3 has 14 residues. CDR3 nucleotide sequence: TGTGCCAGCAGCTGGGGACAGGGTTTCCACGAGCAGTACTTC. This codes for CASSWGQGFHEQYF.

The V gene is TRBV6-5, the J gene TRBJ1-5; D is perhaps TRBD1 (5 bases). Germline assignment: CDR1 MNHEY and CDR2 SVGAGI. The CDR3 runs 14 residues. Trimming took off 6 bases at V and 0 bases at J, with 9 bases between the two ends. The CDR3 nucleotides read TGTGCCAGCAGACGCGACAGTAGCAATCAGCCCCAGCATTTT. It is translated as CASRRDSSNQPQHF.

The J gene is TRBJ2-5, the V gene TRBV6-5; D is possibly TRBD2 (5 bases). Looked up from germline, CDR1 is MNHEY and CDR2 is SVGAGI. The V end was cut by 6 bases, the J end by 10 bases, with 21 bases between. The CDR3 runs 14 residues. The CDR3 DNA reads TGTGCCAGCAGGACCCCAAGGACCCCAGGAGGCCAGTACTTC. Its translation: CASRTPRTPGGQYF.

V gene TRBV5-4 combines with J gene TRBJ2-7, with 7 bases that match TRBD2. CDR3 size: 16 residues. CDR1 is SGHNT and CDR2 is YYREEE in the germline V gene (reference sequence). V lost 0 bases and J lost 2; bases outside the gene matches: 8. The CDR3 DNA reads TGTGCCAGCAGCTTGGAGATAGGCGGGAGCCCCTACGAGCAGTACTTC. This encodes CASSLEIGGSPYEQYF.

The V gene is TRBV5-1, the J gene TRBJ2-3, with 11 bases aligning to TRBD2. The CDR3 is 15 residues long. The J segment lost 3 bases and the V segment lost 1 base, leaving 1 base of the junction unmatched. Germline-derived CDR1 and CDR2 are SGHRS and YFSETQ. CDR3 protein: CASSLTSGGTDTQYF. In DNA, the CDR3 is TGCGCCAGCAGCTTGACTAGCGGGGGAACAGATACGCAGTATTTT.

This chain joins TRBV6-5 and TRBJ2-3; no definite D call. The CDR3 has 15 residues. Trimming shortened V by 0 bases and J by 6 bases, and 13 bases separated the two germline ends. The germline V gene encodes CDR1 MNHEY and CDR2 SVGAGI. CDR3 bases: TGTGCCAGCAGTTACTCTTCGAGACTTATCGATACGCAGTATTTT. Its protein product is CASSYSSRLIDTQYF.

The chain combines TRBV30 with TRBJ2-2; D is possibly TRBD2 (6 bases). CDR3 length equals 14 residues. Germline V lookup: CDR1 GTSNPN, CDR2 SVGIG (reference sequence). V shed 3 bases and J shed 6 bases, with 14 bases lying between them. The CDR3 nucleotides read TGTGCCTGGAGCGGGACTCTAGGACCCGGGGAGCTGTTTTTT. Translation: CAWSGTLGPGELFF.

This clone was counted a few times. For the CDR3, the DNA is TGCGCCAGCAGCCGAGCTAGAGGCGGGACGGACATCTACGAGCAGTACTTC. Translation gives CASSRARGGTDIYEQYF. The chain has TRBV4-1 and TRBJ2-7; tentative D call: TRBD2 (6 bases). The CDR3 is made up of 17 amino acids. The V gene's germline CDR1 is MGHRA and CDR2 YSYEKL. Trimming pared 4 bases from V and 3 bases from J, leaving 22 bases between.

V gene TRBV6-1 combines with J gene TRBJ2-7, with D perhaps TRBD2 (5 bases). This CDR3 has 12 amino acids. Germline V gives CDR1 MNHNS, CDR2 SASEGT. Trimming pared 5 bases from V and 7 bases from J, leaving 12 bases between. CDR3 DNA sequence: TGTGCCAGCAGTTGGTACGGAGGAGAGCAGTACTTC. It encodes CASSWYGGEQYF.